These 13 T cell receptor beta chains originate from one sample sequenced in a study of blood T cell repertoires in COVID-19 (dated by TCRdb to the early 2020s). The library was generated by the immunoSEQ multiplex PCR assay. In its TCRdb copy, this immuneACCESS table keeps in-frame sequences only and misses some clones. Where compared with another copy, unresolved V genes explain less than half of these, and the others have no known cause. The table for this sample lists about 130,000 clones; around four fifths of them were counted only once. The ten largest clones take up around 13% of the sample. The sample consisted of peripheral blood. These receptors came from a human donor in a cohort sampled during active COVID-19.

J is TRBJ2-1 and V is TRBV7-8; TRBD2 matches at 13 bases. V gave up 5 bases and J gave up 7 bases; unmatched junction bases: 5. The germline gives CDR1 SGHVS, CDR2 FQNEAQ. CDR3 length equals 15 residues. The CDR3 protein is CASSNGLAGENEQFF. The CDR3 DNA sequence: TGTGCCAGCAGCAACGGACTAGCGGGGGAAAATGAGCAGTTCTTC.

CDR3 sequence reads: CATLDSSYEQYF. As DNA, the CDR3 is TGTGCCACCCTGGACTCTTCCTACGAGCAGTACTTC. The chain has TRBV6-6 and TRBJ2-7, with D possibly being TRBD2 (5 bases). Germline V gene lookup returns CDR1 MNHNY and CDR2 SVGAGI (reference sequence). The CDR3 is 12 amino acids. Trimming stripped 10 bases from V and 1 base from J, with 11 bases between.

The chain employs TRBV7-2 and TRBJ2-1, with a tentative D call TRBD2 (5 bases). Per the germline V gene, CDR1 is SGHTA and CDR2 is FQGNSA. V lost 1 base and J lost 9, with 7 bases in between. The CDR3 runs to 12 residues. The CDR3 loop reads CASSLGTGEQFF. CDR3 nucleotides: TGTGCCAGCAGCTTAGGGACTGGTGAGCAGTTCTTC. The complete variable domain, with remaining parts taken from reference TRBV7-2 and TRBJ2-1, reads GAGVSQSPSNKVTEKGKDVELRCDPISGHTALYWYRQSLGQGLEFLIYFQGNSAPDKSGLPSDRFSAERTGGSVSTLTIQRTQQEDSAVYLCASSLGTGEQFFGPGTRLTVL.

This clone was seen only a few times. No conserved phenylalanine or tryptophan is present at the end of the CDR3, so a read error is the likely explanation. Because the CDR3's place on the DNA is in doubt, the DNA is left out and the CDR3 is given as listed by TCRdb. This chain uses TRBV6-4 with TRBJ1-5. The CDR3 spans 9 residues, counting both ends. From germline, CDR1 is MRHNA and CDR2 SNTAGT. CDR3 protein: CASSLRRED.

This clone was counted once. This chain links TRBV7-9 with TRBJ1-2; 8 nucleotides match TRBD1. Unmatched junction bases numbered 17, after V lost 1 base and J lost 7 bases. The CDR3 has 18 residues. The V gene's germline CDR1 is SEHNR and CDR2 FQNEAQ (reference sequence). Here the CDR3 reads CASSLGPDDQGAMVGYTF. The CDR3 DNA is TGTGCCAGCAGCTTAGGCCCCGACGACCAGGGGGCGATGGTTGGCTACACCTTC.

The chain has TRBV30 and TRBJ2-7; D not certain. V was trimmed by 8 bases and J by 0 bases, leaving 11 bases between them. Germline CDR1 and CDR2: GTSNPN and SVGIG (reference sequence). The CDR3 contains 12 residues. CDR3 loop: CATKPSSYEQYF. The DNA of the CDR3 is TGTGCCACAAAACCTAGCTCCTACGAGCAGTACTTC. The full variable domain, its missing parts supplied by reference TRBV30 and TRBJ2-7, is SQTIHQWPATLVQPVGSPLSLECTVEGTSNPNLYWYRQAAGRGLQLLFYSVGIGQISSEVPQNLSASRPQDRQFILSSKKLLLSDSGFYLCATKPSSYEQYFGPGTRLTVT.

This clone was recorded only once. The chain carries TRBV5-1 and TRBJ2-2; 7 positions agree with TRBD1. Germline loops: CDR1 SGHRS, CDR2 YFSETQ. Trimming cost V 5 bases and J 2 bases; bases outside gene matches: 6. The CDR3 covers 15 residues. CDR3 nucleotide sequence: TGCGCCAGCAGGGCCGGGACAGTAAACACCGGGGAGCTGTTTTTT. Its translation: CASRAGTVNTGELFF.

The chain is built from TRBV12-3 or TRBV12-4 and TRBJ2-7; possibly TRBD2 for D (6 bases). V was trimmed by 5 bases and J by 3 bases, leaving 11 bases between them. The CDR3 contains 13 residues. CDR3 nucleotides: TGTGCCAGCAGTCGCGGGACTGACTACGAGCAGTACTTC. Residues: CASSRGTDYEQYF.

The V and J genes are TRBV7-8 and TRBJ2-5; D is perhaps TRBD2 (6 bases). The CDR3 is 17 residues long. Trimming stripped 5 bases from V and 3 bases from J, with 22 bases between. The germline V gene encodes CDR1 SGHVS and CDR2 FQNEAQ. The CDR3 sequence: CASSSRSGYGPEETQYF. The CDR3 coding sequence is TGTGCCAGCAGCAGTAGAAGCGGGTACGGTCCCGAAGAGACCCAGTACTTC.

This rearrangement joins TRBV5-1 to TRBJ1-3, with TRBD1 matching over 9 bases. This CDR3 contains 17 residues. Per germline, CDR1 SGHRS and CDR2 YFSETQ. Unmatched junction bases numbered 7, after V lost 3 bases and J lost 0 bases. CDR3 in DNA: TGCGCCAGCAGCTCCACAGGGGGCTCCGTCTCTGGAAACACCATATATTTT. Its protein product is CASSSTGGSVSGNTIYF. Together with reference TRBV5-1 and TRBJ1-3, the CDR3 gives the full variable domain: KAGVTQTPRYLIKTRGQQVTLSCSPISGHRSVSWYQQTPGQGLQFLFEYFSETQRNKGNFPGRFSGRQFSNSRSEMNVSTLELGDSALYLCASSSTGGSVSGNTIYFGEGSWLTVV.

This chain uses TRBV10-3 with TRBJ2-5; D not resolved. There are 14 residues in the CDR3. The V end lost 2 bases, the J end lost 1 base, and 8 bases lay between the germline ends. Germline values: CDR1 ENHRY, CDR2 SYGVKD. The CDR3 reads CAISEGPGQETQYF. The CDR3 region has the DNA TGTGCCATCAGTGAGGGCCCGGGCCAAGAGACCCAGTACTTC.

This chain connects TRBV5-1 to TRBJ1-1, with TRBD1 matching over 9 bases. Germline assignment: CDR1 SGHRS and CDR2 YFSETQ. The V gene end was trimmed by 5 bases and the J gene end by 4 bases; junction bases not matched to a gene: 9. This CDR3 is 15 amino acids long. The CDR3: CASSYQGQGFTEAFF. The CDR3 nucleotides are TGCGCCAGCAGTTACCAGGGACAGGGATTCACTGAAGCTTTCTTT.

The V call is TRBV3-1 (or the pseudogene TRBV3-2), the J call TRBJ1-1; D is undetermined. This CDR3 is 14 amino acids long. Between the trimmed V and J ends, which lost 2 bases and 1 base, there was a span of 8 bases. Germline V gene lookup returns CDR1 LGHDT and CDR2 YNNKEL (reference sequence). For the CDR3, the DNA is TGTGCCAGCAGCCAACTAGAAGCGAACACTGAAGCTTTCTTT. Its translation: CASSQLEANTEAFF.